Listed below are T cell receptor beta chains from one sample, sequenced in a study of CD8 T cells in ankylosing spondylitis. TCRdb called the 5' RACE reads again in MiXCR, with one record for every CDR3 protein. The sample holds about 240,000 distinct CDR3 sequences; approximately 9% are singletons and the top ten take approximately 6.3%. Sequencing used blood, either unsorted or a sorted T cell fraction (not recorded which). The receptors originated from a male donor with ankylosing spondylitis or in good health (not recorded which). Both conserved end residues are part of each CDR3. Fields, in order: J gene, V gene, D gene, clone size, CDR3 DNA, CDR3 protein. A D gene is named only where the DNA matches it firmly. For some rows the clone size is stated as once, few or many, or as a class when expanded; others skip it.

j_call: TRBJ2-3; v_call: TRBV4-3; d_call: TRBD2; clone_size: few; cdr3_nt: TGCGCCAGCAGCCAAGGACTAGCGAATACGCAGTATTTT; cdr3_aa: CASSQGLANTQYF
j_call: TRBJ2-1; v_call: TRBV5-4; d_call: NA; clone_size: NA; cdr3_nt: TGTGCCAGCAGCTTGCCACAGGTCAATGAGCAGTTCTTC; cdr3_aa: CASSLPQVNEQFF
j_call: TRBJ2-3; v_call: TRBV7-9; d_call: NA; clone_size: NA; cdr3_nt: TGTGCCAGCAGCCTCACTGGGAAAGATACGCAGTATTTT; cdr3_aa: CASSLTGKDTQYF
j_call: TRBJ2-5; v_call: TRBV4-3; d_call: TRBD2; clone_size: NA; cdr3_nt: TGCGCCAGCAGCCAAACATCCCGACTAGCGGGGCACCAAGAGACCCAGTACTTC; cdr3_aa: CASSQTSRLAGHQETQYF
j_call: TRBJ2-1; v_call: TRBV29-1; d_call: TRBD2; clone_size: many; cdr3_nt: TGCAGCGTGGGACTAGCGGGGGGGGTGAATGAGCAGTTCTTC; cdr3_aa: CSVGLAGGVNEQFF
j_call: TRBJ1-1; v_call: TRBV5-1; d_call: TRBD1; clone_size: many; cdr3_nt: TGCGCCAGCAGCTTGCGGACAGGGAGGGCAGAAGCTTTCTTT; cdr3_aa: CASSLRTGRAEAFF
j_call: TRBJ2-7; v_call: TRBV30; d_call: NA; clone_size: many; cdr3_nt: TGTGCCTGGAGTGCTCCGCAGTCTTACGAGCAGTACTTC; cdr3_aa: CAWSAPQSYEQYF
j_call: TRBJ1-1; v_call: TRBV5-1; d_call: TRBD1; clone_size: NA; cdr3_nt: TGCGCCAGCAGGACCCTCTTGACAGGGGGTACTGAAGCTTTCTTT; cdr3_aa: CASRTLLTGGTEAFF
j_call: TRBJ2-7; v_call: TRBV3-1; d_call: NA; clone_size: NA; cdr3_nt: TGTGCCAGCAGCCAAGCCGGGACCAAGGAGGAGTACGAGCAGTACTTC; cdr3_aa: CASSQAGTKEEYEQYF
j_call: TRBJ2-3; v_call: TRBV20-1; d_call: TRBD2; clone_size: many; cdr3_nt: TGCAGTGCTAGAGATAGCGGGGGGGCGGTGGATACGCAGTATTTT; cdr3_aa: CSARDSGGAVDTQYF
j_call: TRBJ1-4; v_call: TRBV11-3; d_call: NA; clone_size: many; cdr3_nt: TGTGCCAGCAGCCAGGGAGGCAGGGGAGATGAAAAACTGTTTTTT; cdr3_aa: CASSQGGRGDEKLFF
j_call: TRBJ2-3; v_call: TRBV29-1; d_call: NA; clone_size: many; cdr3_nt: TGCAGCGCCGCCCCCCAGGGGAGCGCAGATACGCAGTATTTT; cdr3_aa: CSAAPQGSADTQYF
j_call: TRBJ2-6; v_call: TRBV9; d_call: NA; clone_size: many; cdr3_nt: TGTGCCAGCAGAGCGGGCGGGGCCAACGTCCTGACTTTC; cdr3_aa: CASRAGGANVLTF
j_call: TRBJ2-7; v_call: TRBV6-1; d_call: NA; clone_size: few; cdr3_nt: TGTGCCAGCTCTCCCACTCCCGGCGAGGGTTCCTACGAGCAGTACTTC; cdr3_aa: CASSPTPGEGSYEQYF
j_call: TRBJ2-2; v_call: TRBV5-1; d_call: NA; clone_size: NA; cdr3_nt: TGCGCCAGCAGCTTGGAGGGGCTCGCGAACACCGGGGAGCTGTTTTTT; cdr3_aa: CASSLEGLANTGELFF
j_call: TRBJ2-1; v_call: TRBV12-3/TRBV12-4; d_call: NA; clone_size: many; cdr3_nt: TGTGCCAGCAGTTCTCATGTCTATGAGCAGTTCTTC; cdr3_aa: CASSSHVYEQFF
j_call: TRBJ2-6; v_call: TRBV18; d_call: NA; clone_size: many; cdr3_nt: TGTGCCAGCAGTCCGAGCTCTGGGGCCAACGTCCTGACTTTC; cdr3_aa: CASSPSSGANVLTF
j_call: TRBJ2-1; v_call: TRBV6-2/TRBV6-3; d_call: NA; clone_size: many; cdr3_nt: TGTGCCAGCAGTTCGAGGGTTAATGAGCAGTTCTTC; cdr3_aa: CASSSRVNEQFF
j_call: TRBJ2-2; v_call: TRBV11-2; d_call: TRBD2; clone_size: many; cdr3_nt: TGTGCCAGCAGCTTATGGGGGGGGAACACCGGGGAGCTGTTTTTT; cdr3_aa: CASSLWGGNTGELFF
j_call: TRBJ2-7; v_call: TRBV7-9; d_call: TRBD1; clone_size: once; cdr3_nt: TGTGCCAGCAGCCCCAAGGACAGGGTACGGTACGAGCAGTACTTC; cdr3_aa: CASSPKDRVRYEQYF
j_call: TRBJ2-1; v_call: TRBV11-1; d_call: NA; clone_size: many; cdr3_nt: TGTGCCAGCAGCTCCCTCCCCGGGGCGGGGATGGGGAATGAGCAGTTCTTC; cdr3_aa: CASSSLPGAGMGNEQFF
j_call: TRBJ2-4; v_call: TRBV7-2; d_call: NA; clone_size: many; cdr3_nt: TGTGCCAGCAGCTTTACCCGGGGGGCCAAAAACATTCAGTACTTC; cdr3_aa: CASSFTRGAKNIQYF
j_call: TRBJ1-5; v_call: TRBV6-6; d_call: NA; clone_size: many; cdr3_nt: TGTGCCAGCAACCAAGGGAATCAGCCCCAGCATTTT; cdr3_aa: CASNQGNQPQHF
j_call: TRBJ2-1; v_call: TRBV15; d_call: NA; clone_size: few; cdr3_nt: TGTGCCACCCAGCCCGAGAGAGGAGGGAGAGAGCAGTTCTTC; cdr3_aa: CATQPERGGREQFF
j_call: TRBJ2-1; v_call: TRBV27; d_call: NA; clone_size: many; cdr3_nt: TGTGCCAGCAGTTGGGCGGGACGGCAATACAATGAGCAGTTCTTC; cdr3_aa: CASSWAGRQYNEQFF
j_call: TRBJ2-6; v_call: TRBV6-2/TRBV6-3; d_call: NA; clone_size: NA; cdr3_nt: TGTGCCAGCAGTTACGAAACATTTTCTGGGGCCAACGTCCTGACTTTC; cdr3_aa: CASSYETFSGANVLTF
j_call: TRBJ2-3; v_call: TRBV5-6; d_call: NA; clone_size: many; cdr3_nt: TGTGCCAGCAGCTATTGGGGGCAACGCACAGATACGCAGTATTTT; cdr3_aa: CASSYWGQRTDTQYF
j_call: TRBJ2-4; v_call: TRBV2; d_call: NA; clone_size: NA; cdr3_nt: TGTGCCAGGATCAGGGGAGCCAAAAACATTCAGTACTTC; cdr3_aa: CARIRGAKNIQYF
j_call: TRBJ2-7; v_call: TRBV5-1; d_call: TRBD1; clone_size: few; cdr3_nt: TGCGCCAGCAGCCGTTTCGCCGGGACAGATACCTACGAGCAGTACTTC; cdr3_aa: CASSRFAGTDTYEQYF
j_call: TRBJ1-1; v_call: TRBV12-3/TRBV12-4; d_call: NA; clone_size: many; cdr3_nt: TGTGCCAGCAAGAGTATGGACACTGAAGCTTTCTTT; cdr3_aa: CASKSMDTEAFF
j_call: TRBJ2-1; v_call: TRBV20-1; d_call: NA; clone_size: many; cdr3_nt: TGCAGTGCCGGTGAGGGAATCTACAATGAGCAGTTCTTC; cdr3_aa: CSAGEGIYNEQFF